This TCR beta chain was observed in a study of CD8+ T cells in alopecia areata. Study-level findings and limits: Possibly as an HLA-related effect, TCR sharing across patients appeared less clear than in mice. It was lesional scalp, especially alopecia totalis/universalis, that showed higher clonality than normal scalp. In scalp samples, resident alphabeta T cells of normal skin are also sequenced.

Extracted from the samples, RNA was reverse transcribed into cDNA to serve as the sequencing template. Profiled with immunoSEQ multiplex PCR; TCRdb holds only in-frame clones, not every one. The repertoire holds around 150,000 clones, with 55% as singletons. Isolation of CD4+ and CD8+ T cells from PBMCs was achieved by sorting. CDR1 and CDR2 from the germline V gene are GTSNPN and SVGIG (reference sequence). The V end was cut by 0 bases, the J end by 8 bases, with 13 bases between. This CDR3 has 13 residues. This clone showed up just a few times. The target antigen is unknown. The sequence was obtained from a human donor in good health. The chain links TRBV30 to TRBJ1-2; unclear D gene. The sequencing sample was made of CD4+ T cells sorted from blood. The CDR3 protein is CAWSVSAARGYTF. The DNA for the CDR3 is TGTGCCTGGAGTGTATCGGCGGCGCGCGGCTACACCTTC.